What follows are 18 T cell receptor beta chains derived from one specimen sequenced in a study of T-cell reconstitution after alpha-beta-depleted transplantation in children (TCRdb year 2016). The library came from PCR. Sequencing relied on an Illumina HiSeq 2500. To normalize quantification of the TCRbeta repertoire, the TCR libraries were built with molecular barcoding that relied on unique molecular identifiers. TCRdb applied fastp at Q25 and MiXCR to the public reads, then kept only in-frame beta chains. Rows merge per CDR3 protein into single entries with the most common DNA and genes. The sample table lists about a million distinct CDR3 sequences, roughly 29% of them with a count of one. The ten largest clones represent about 28% of the sample. The sample's treatment or condition label, in plain terms: allogeneic hematopoietic cell transplantation with graft depleted of TCRalphabeta T cells and CD19 B cells.

Specimen: PBMCs, mostly from graft donor cells, collected 360 days after TCRalphabeta/CD19-depleted stem cell transplant. These TCRs come from a boy less than two years old who had a stem cell transplant for SCID, so the T cells may come from the graft donor.

V and J are TRBV7-9 and TRBJ2-5; D perhaps matches TRBD2 (6 bases). The V gene lost 7 bases and the J gene lost 2 bases, with 17 bases spanning the gap. The germline CDR1 and CDR2 sequences are SEHNR and FQNEAQ (reference sequence). The length of the CDR3 is 15 residues. CDR3 in amino acids: CASNWRAGRQETQYF. The CDR3 DNA sequence: TGTGCCAGCAATTGGCGGGCGGGGCGTCAAGAGACCCAGTACTTC.

This clonotype occurred many times. This chain links TRBV5-1 with TRBJ2-3, with D tentatively TRBD2 (7 bases). The V end lost 4 bases, the J end lost 4 bases, and 19 bases lay between the germline ends. The germline V gene encodes CDR1 SGHRS and CDR2 YFSETQ. CDR3 length equals 16 residues. Written as DNA, the CDR3 is TGCGCCAGCAGCCCCTTCACTAGCGCAGGGGCAGATACGCAGTATTTT. This translates into CASSPFTSAGADTQYF.

The chain links TRBV12-3 or TRBV12-4 to TRBJ2-7, with 7 bases lining up with TRBD2. The junction had 2 bases not matched to a gene; V was cut back by 3 bases and J by 3 bases. The CDR3 covers 13 residues. In nucleotides, the CDR3 is TGTGCCAGCAGTTTTGCTAGCGGCTACGAGCAGTACTTC. Its protein product is CASSFASGYEQYF.

The rearrangement joins TRBV18 to TRBJ2-3; D ambiguous. V was trimmed by 0 bases and J by 5 bases, leaving 9 bases between them. The length of the CDR3 is 14 residues. Germline CDR1 reads KGHSH; CDR2 reads LQKENI. The CDR3 here is CASSPPIFQDTQYF. CDR3 nucleotide sequence: TGTGCCAGCTCACCACCGATCTTTCAAGATACGCAGTATTTT.

Written as DNA, the CDR3 is TGTGCCAGCAGCCAGGGTTGGCCGGGACAGGGGAAAGGCTACACCTTC. It codes for CASSQGWPGQGKGYTF. This chain connects TRBV7-2 to TRBJ1-2, with 10 bases lining up with TRBD1. V lost 5 bases to trimming and J lost 8 bases; unmatched junction nucleotides: 14. The CDR3 totals 16 residues. Germline CDR1 is SGHTA and CDR2 is FQGNSA.

The chain joins TRBV6-2 or TRBV6-3 to TRBJ1-1, with 9 bases matching TRBD1. The V gene end was trimmed by 6 bases and the J gene end by 7 bases; junction bases not matched to a gene: 9. The CDR3 consists of 14 residues. CDR1 and CDR2 (germline): MNHEY, SVGEGT. The CDR3 sequence is CASRHNRGRVEAFF. In nucleotides, the CDR3 is TGTGCCAGCAGGCACAACAGGGGGCGCGTTGAAGCTTTCTTT.

The chain has TRBV7-8 and TRBJ2-3; weak D call: TRBD2 (5 bases). V shed 4 bases and J shed 0 bases, with 14 bases lying between them. This CDR3 has 16 amino acids. Germline V CDR1 and CDR2: SGHVS, FQNEAQ. The CDR3 is CASSSYRGPSTDTQYF. CDR3 DNA: TGTGCCAGCAGCTCATACCGGGGTCCAAGCACAGATACGCAGTATTTT.

There are a few counts of this clonotype. The chain uses TRBV11-1 and TRBJ2-1, with TRBD1 matching 10 bases. J lost 4 bases, V lost 0 bases, and 9 bases had no gene match. The CDR3 is 18 amino acids. Germline CDR1 reads SGHAT; CDR2 reads FQDESV (reference sequence). For the CDR3, the DNA is TGTGCCAGCAGCTTAGCGGCCGGGACAGGGGCCCCTTACAATGAGCAGTTCTTC. It specifies CASSLAAGTGAPYNEQFF.

This clonotype has just a few counts. The J gene is TRBJ2-1, the V gene TRBV2; D tentatively fits TRBD1 or TRBD2 (5 bases each). The CDR3 runs to 17 residues. Between the trimmed V and J ends, which lost 6 bases and 0 bases, there was a span of 18 bases. Germline values: CDR1 SNHLY, CDR2 FYNNEI. CDR3 in DNA: TGTGCCAGCAGCGGGACCACTCTCTCAAGCTCCTACAATGAGCAGTTCTTC. It encodes CASSGTTLSSSYNEQFF.

This rearrangement joins TRBV7-2 to TRBJ2-3, with D uncertain. The V and J ends lost 2 bases and 6 bases respectively, with 9 bases between them. CDR1 is SGHTA, CDR2 FQGNSA, per germline. CDR3 length equals 13 residues. The CDR3 nucleotides read TGTGCCAGCAGCTTACAGGTTCCTGATACGCAGTATTTT. Protein sequence: CASSLQVPDTQYF.

This clonotype has more than one count but fewer than ten. This chain joins TRBV27 and TRBJ1-1, with 9 bases matching TRBD1. J lost 4 bases, V lost 1 base, and 4 bases had no gene match. This CDR3 has 15 residues. Germline-derived CDR1 and CDR2 are MNHEY and SMNVEV (reference sequence). CDR3 DNA sequence: TGTGCCAGCAGTTTATGGGGACAGGGACCCACTGAAGCTTTCTTT. Protein sequence: CASSLWGQGPTEAFF.

This clonotype was observed a handful of times. The rearrangement links TRBV21-1 to TRBJ2-5; the table's D call of TRBD1 was not tested on the DNA. TRBV21-1 is a listed pseudogene. CDR3 length: 11 amino acids. DNA for the CDR3: TGTGCCAGCAATGGGGGGATAGACCAGTACTTC. Its protein product is CASNGGIDQYF.

The chain links TRBV5-5 to TRBJ1-5; D gene unclear. The CDR3 extends over 13 amino acids. Per the germline V gene, CDR1 is SGHKS and CDR2 is YYEKEE (reference sequence). With 0 bases removed from V and 7 bases from J, the gap between germline ends came to 8 bases. CDR3 loop: CASSLGAGQPQHF. The CDR3 region has the DNA TGTGCCAGCAGCTTGGGCGCCGGGCAGCCCCAGCATTTT.

This chain uses TRBV29-1 with TRBJ2-1, with a possible D match to TRBD1 (6 bases). Between the trimmed V and J ends, which lost 7 bases and 6 bases, there was a span of 13 bases. CDR1 and CDR2 from the germline V gene are SQVTM and ANQGSEA. This CDR3 has 12 residues. In DNA, the CDR3 is TGCAGCGCCGTACAGGGCATCAATGAGCAGTTCTTC. It translates to CSAVQGINEQFF.

This clonotype appeared a few times. The chain is built from TRBV24-1 and TRBJ2-2; D is possibly TRBD2 (5 bases). This CDR3 comprises 14 residues. V was shortened by 3 bases and J by 1 base, with 5 bases between the two germline ends. Germline CDR1 is KGHDR and CDR2 is SFDVKD. CDR3 nucleotides: TGTGCCACCAGTGATGGGAGGAACACCGGGGAGCTGTTTTTT. Encoded protein: CATSDGRNTGELFF.

The gene calls are TRBV14 and TRBJ2-1; D is unresolved. V lost 0 bases, J lost 0 bases, and 9 bases lay in between. Germline CDR1 is SGHDN and CDR2 is FVKESK. This CDR3 spans 16 amino acids. The CDR3 reads CASSQDRFGSYNEQFF. DNA of the CDR3: TGTGCCAGCAGCCAAGACAGGTTCGGCTCCTACAATGAGCAGTTCTTC.

This clonotype was seen a few times. The chain combines TRBV2 with TRBJ1-2, with 8 nucleotides matching TRBD1. Germline CDR1 reads SNHLY; CDR2 reads FYNNEI. This CDR3 contains 14 residues. Losses at the gene ends were 6 bases for V and 3 bases for J; bases not matched to a gene: 6. CDR3 protein: CASSWTGIDYGYTF. The DNA of the CDR3 is TGTGCCAGCAGCTGGACAGGGATAGACTATGGCTACACCTTC.

This clonotype showed up just once. This CDR3 is CASSGERATANYGYTF. The CDR3 nucleotides read TGCGCCAGCAGCGGGGAAAGGGCTACTGCAAACTATGGCTACACCTTC. The rearrangement uses TRBV5-1 and TRBJ1-2; D remains ambiguous. Trimming took off 4 bases at V and 2 bases at J, with 18 bases between the two ends. CDR1 is SGHRS, CDR2 YFSETQ, per germline. This CDR3 has 16 amino acids.